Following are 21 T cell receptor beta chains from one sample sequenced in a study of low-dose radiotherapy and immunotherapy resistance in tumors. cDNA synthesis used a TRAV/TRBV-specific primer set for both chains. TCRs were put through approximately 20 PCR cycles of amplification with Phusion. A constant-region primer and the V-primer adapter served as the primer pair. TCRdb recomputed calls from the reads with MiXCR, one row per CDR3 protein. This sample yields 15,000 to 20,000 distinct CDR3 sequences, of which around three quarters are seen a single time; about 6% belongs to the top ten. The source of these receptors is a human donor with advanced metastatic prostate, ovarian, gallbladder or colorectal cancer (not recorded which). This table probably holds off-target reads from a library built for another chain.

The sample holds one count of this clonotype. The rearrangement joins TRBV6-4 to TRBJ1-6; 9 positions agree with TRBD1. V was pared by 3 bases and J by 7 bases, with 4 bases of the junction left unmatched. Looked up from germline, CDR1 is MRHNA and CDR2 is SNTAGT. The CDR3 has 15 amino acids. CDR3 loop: CASSERTGANSPLHF. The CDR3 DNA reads TGTGCCAGCAGTGAACGGACAGGGGCCAATTCACCCCTCCACTTT.

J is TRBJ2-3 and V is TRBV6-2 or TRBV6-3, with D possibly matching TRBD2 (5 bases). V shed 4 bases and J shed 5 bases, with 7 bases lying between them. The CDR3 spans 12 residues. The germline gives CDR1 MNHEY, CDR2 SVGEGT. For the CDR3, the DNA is TGTGCCAGCAGTTTAGGAGGAGATACGCAGTATTTT. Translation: CASSLGGDTQYF.

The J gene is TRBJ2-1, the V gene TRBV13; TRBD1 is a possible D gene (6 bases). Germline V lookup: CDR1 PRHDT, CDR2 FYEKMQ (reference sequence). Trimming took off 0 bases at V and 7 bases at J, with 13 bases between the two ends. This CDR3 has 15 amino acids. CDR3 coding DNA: TGTGCCAGCAGCTTAGGTGGAAGGGGGAGAAATGAGCAGTTCTTC. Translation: CASSLGGRGRNEQFF.

In DNA, the CDR3 is TGTGCCAGCAGCCCCGACAGGGGCCAAGAGACCCAGTACTTC. The encoded protein is CASSPDRGQETQYF. The chain employs TRBV7-9 and TRBJ2-7; 8 positions match TRBD1. The J call may be wrong; the DNA end is better matched by TRBJ2-5. From germline, CDR1 is SEHNR and CDR2 FQNEAQ (reference sequence). The CDR3 has 14 residues.

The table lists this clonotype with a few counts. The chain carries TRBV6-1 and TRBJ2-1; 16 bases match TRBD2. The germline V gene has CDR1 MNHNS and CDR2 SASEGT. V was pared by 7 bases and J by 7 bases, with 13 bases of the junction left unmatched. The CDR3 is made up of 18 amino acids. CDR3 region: CASTTGYAGLAGGNEQFF. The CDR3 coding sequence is TGTGCCAGCACCACCGGGTACGCGGGACTAGCGGGAGGGAATGAGCAGTTCTTC.

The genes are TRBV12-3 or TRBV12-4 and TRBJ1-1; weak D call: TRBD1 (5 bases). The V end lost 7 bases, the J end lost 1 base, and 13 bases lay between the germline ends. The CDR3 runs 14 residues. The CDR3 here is CASTHGRGNTEAFF. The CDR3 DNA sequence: TGTGCCAGCACTCACGGGAGGGGGAACACTGAAGCTTTCTTT.

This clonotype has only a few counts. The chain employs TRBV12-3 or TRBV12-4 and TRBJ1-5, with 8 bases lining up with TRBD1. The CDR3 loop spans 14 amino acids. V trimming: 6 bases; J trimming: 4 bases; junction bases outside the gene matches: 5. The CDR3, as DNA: TGTGCCAGCAGGCCCGACAGGGGAAATCAGCCCCAGCATTTT. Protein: CASRPDRGNQPQHF.

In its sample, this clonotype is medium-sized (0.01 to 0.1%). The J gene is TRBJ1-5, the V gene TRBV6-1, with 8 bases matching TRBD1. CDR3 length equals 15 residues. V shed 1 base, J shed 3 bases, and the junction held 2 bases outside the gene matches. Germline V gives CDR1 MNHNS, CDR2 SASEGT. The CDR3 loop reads CASSEGQGINQPQHF. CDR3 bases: TGTGCCAGCAGTGAAGGACAGGGGATCAATCAGCCCCAGCATTTT.

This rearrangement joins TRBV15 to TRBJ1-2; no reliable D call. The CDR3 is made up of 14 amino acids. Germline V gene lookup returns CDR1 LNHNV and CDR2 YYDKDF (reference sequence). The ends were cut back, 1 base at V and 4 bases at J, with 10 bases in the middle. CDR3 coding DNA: TGTGCCACCAGCAGAGCAGACCCACTCTATGGCTACACCTTC. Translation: CATSRADPLYGYTF.

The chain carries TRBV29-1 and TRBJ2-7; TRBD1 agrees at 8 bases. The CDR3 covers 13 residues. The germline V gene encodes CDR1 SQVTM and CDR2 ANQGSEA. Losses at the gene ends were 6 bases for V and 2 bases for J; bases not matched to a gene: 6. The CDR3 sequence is CSVRTGRTYEQYF. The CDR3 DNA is TGCAGCGTACGGACAGGGCGGACCTACGAGCAGTACTTC.

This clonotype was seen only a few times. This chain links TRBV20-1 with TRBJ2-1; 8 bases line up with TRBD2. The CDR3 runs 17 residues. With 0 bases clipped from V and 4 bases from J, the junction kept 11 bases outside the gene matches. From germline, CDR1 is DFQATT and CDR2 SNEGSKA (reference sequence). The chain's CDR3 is CSARDRGGGPLYNEQFF. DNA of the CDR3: TGCAGTGCTAGAGATCGGGGGGGAGGACCCCTATACAATGAGCAGTTCTTC.

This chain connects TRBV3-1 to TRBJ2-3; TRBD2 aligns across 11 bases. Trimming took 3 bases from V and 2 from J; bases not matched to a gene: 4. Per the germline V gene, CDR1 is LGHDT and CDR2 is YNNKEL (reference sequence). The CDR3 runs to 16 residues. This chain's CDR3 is CASSQLAGGVTDTQYF. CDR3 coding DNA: TGTGCCAGCAGCCAGCTAGCGGGAGGTGTCACAGATACGCAGTATTTT.

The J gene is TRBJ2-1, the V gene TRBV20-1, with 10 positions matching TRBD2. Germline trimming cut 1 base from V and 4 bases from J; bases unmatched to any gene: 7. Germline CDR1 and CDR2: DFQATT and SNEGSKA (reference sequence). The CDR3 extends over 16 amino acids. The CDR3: CSARGDLAGGYNEQFF. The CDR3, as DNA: TGCAGTGCTAGAGGGGACTTAGCGGGGGGATACAATGAGCAGTTCTTC.

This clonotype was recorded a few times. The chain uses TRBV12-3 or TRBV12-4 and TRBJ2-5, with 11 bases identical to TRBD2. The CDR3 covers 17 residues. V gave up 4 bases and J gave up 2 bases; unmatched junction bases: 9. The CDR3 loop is CASSSQLAGGAQETQYF. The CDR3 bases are TGTGCCAGCAGTTCTCAATTAGCGGGAGGGGCTCAAGAGACCCAGTACTTC.

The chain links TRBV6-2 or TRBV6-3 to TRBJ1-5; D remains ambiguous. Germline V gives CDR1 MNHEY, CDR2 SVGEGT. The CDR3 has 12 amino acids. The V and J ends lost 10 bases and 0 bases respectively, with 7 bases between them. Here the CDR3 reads CATGYSNQPQHF. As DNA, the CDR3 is TGTGCCACCGGTTATAGCAATCAGCCCCAGCATTTT.

The chain's CDR3 is CASSFTTGSGKNIQYF. The CDR3 nucleotides are TGCGCCAGCAGCTTTACGACAGGGTCTGGCAAAAACATTCAGTACTTC. The V gene is TRBV5-1, the J gene TRBJ2-4; 7 bases are a match to TRBD1. The germline V gene encodes CDR1 SGHRS and CDR2 YFSETQ. J gave up 3 bases and V 2 bases, and 8 bases lay outside the gene matches. CDR3 length: 16 residues.

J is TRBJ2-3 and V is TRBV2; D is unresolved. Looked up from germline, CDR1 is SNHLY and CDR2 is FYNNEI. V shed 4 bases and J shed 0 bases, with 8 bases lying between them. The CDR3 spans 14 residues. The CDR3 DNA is TGTGCCAGCAGTGTGCAGGCTAGCACAGATACGCAGTATTTT. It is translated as CASSVQASTDTQYF.

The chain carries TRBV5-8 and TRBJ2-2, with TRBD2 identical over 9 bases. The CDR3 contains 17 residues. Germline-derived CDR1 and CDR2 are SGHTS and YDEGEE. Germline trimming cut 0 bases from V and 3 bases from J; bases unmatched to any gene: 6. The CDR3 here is CASSLALAGPYTGELFF. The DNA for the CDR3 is TGTGCCAGCAGCTTGGCCCTAGCGGGGCCTTACACCGGGGAGCTGTTTTTT. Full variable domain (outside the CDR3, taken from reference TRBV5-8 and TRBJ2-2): EAGVTQSPTHLIKTRGQQATLRCSPISGHTSVYWYQQALGLGLQFLLWYDEGEERNRGNFPPRFSGRQFPNYSSELNVNALELEDSALYLCASSLALAGPYTGELFFGEGSRLTVL.

CDR3 in amino acids: CASSLGDRPYSYNEQFF. CDR3 nucleotides: TGTGCCAGCAGCTTAGGAGACAGGCCATACTCCTACAATGAGCAGTTCTTC. The rearrangement links TRBV7-8 to TRBJ2-1, with D maybe TRBD1 (6 bases). The CDR3 has 17 residues. Deletions cut 1 base from V and 0 bases from J, with 13 bases between. CDR1 is SGHVS, CDR2 FQNEAQ, per germline.

In nucleotides, the CDR3 is TGTGCCAGCAGATGGGGCTCCTACAATGAGCAGTTCTTC. This sequence encodes CASRWGSYNEQFF. The rearrangement links TRBV6-2 or TRBV6-3 to TRBJ2-1; D call uncertain. This CDR3 has 13 amino acids. The germline V and J ends were trimmed by 6 bases and 0 bases, with 6 bases remaining between them. CDR1 MNHEY and CDR2 SVGEGT come from the germline V gene.

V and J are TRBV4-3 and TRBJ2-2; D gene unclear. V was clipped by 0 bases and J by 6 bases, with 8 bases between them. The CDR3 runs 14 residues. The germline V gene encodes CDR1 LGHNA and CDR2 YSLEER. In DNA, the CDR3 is TGCGCCAGCAGCCAAGATCAGGTCTCCGGGGAGCTGTTTTTT. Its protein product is CASSQDQVSGELFF.